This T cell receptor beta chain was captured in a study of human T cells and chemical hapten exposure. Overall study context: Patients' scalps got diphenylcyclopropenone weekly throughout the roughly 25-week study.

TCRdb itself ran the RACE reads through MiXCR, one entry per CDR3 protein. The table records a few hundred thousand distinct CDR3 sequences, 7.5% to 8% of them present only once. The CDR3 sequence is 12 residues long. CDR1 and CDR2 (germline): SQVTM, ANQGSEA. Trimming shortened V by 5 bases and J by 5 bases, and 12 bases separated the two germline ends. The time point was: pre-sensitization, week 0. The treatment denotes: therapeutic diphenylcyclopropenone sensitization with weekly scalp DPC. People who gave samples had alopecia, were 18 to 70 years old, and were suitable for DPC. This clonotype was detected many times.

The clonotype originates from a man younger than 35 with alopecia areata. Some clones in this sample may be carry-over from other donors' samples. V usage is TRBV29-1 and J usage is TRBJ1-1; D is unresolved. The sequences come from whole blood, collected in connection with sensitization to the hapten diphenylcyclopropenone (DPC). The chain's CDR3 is CSVIVGYTEAFF. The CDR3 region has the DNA TGCAGCGTTATAGTGGGGTATACTGAAGCTTTCTTT.